This TCR beta chain was recovered during a study of tumor and adjacent non-tumor tissue in lung cancer. Across the whole study: Patients comprised 12 adenocarcinoma, 2 squamous cell carcinoma and 1 small cell lung cancer. Regarding the study as a whole: Patients with more diverse tumor TCRs had worse survival. Tumor tissue had significantly higher TCR diversity than normal lung.

Germline assignment: CDR1 SEHNR and CDR2 FQNEAQ (reference sequence). The CDR3 covers 17 residues. In the case of this clonotype: Its antigen is unidentified. One junction end disagrees with the germline gene, perhaps due to a read error.

Three rounds of nested PCR, following a modified ARM-PCR protocol, produced the TCRbeta library. TCRdb independently ran MiXCR on the multiplex PCR reads; one entry per CDR3 protein. The sample lists some 200,000 distinct CDR3 sequences; around 71% were seen once. The template was RNA from unsorted bulk tissue. Sequences were obtained from lung tumor tissue. The J gene is TRBJ1-4, the V gene TRBV7-9; D may be TRBD1 (6 bases). This clonotype originated in a man aged 55 to 70 with non-small cell lung cancer. The DNA for the CDR3 is TGTACCAGCAGCCAGCCATGGGGGACACCTACTAATGAAAAACTGTTTTTT. It specifies CTSSQPWGTPTNEKLFF.